This TCR beta chain was obtained from a study of identical twins. Study-wide points: Cord blood's abundant beta clonotypes had fewer insertions, unlike memory repertoires. A cross-sectional statistical analysis, not follow-up of the same donors, supported the conclusions.

The CDR3 has 11 amino acids. Germline assignment: CDR1 DFQATT and CDR2 SNEGSKA (reference sequence). Trimming cost V 3 bases and J 2 bases, with 5 bases left between them. A universal primer binding site was introduced by template switching. The final cDNA contained unique molecular identifiers. TCRdb passed the 5' RACE reads through MiXCR, listing each CDR3 protein once. The table shows about 1.7 million distinct CDR3 sequences, with less than 35% occurring only once. This clonotype was picked up a small number of times. Its target is unknown. The sequenced sample was cord blood. The genes are TRBV20-1 and TRBJ2-7; D call uncertain. This TCR came from a newborn girl in good health. The DNA for the CDR3 is TGCAGTGCTAGCAAAACCTACGAGCAGTACTTC. Encoded protein: CSASKTYEQYF.